A single sample is the source of the 21 T cell receptor beta chains below, sequenced in a study of control samples from healthy donors and cancer patients. The assay was immunoSEQ multiplex PCR, and TCRdb's table has in-frame clones only and misses some. The sample consists of around 93,000 clones, around 88% of them appearing once. The sequenced sample was blood. Receptors were obtained from a man aged 30 to 39 in good health.

CDR3 nucleotide sequence: TGCAGCGTTGCCTTGGACAGGTGGGACACCATATATTTT. As protein: CSVALDRWDTIYF. J is TRBJ1-3 and V is TRBV29-1; TRBD1 matches at 7 bases. This CDR3 contains 13 residues. V shed 4 bases and J 8 bases; nucleotides not matched to a gene: 8. CDR1 SQVTM and CDR2 ANQGSEA come from the germline V gene. Full variable domain (remainder filled in from reference TRBV29-1 and TRBJ1-3): SAVISQKPSRDICQRGTSLTIQCQVDSQVTMMFWYRQQPGQSLTLIATANQGSEATYESGFVIDKFPISRPNLTFSTLTVSNMSPEDSSIYLCSVALDRWDTIYFGEGSWLTVV.

Only a few counts were recorded for this clone. This chain uses TRBV18 with TRBJ1-6, with D hard to call. V lost 3 bases to trimming and J lost 10 bases, with 13 bases between them. Germline V gives CDR1 KGHSH, CDR2 LQKENI. The CDR3 runs to 14 residues. CDR3 nucleotides: TGTGCCAGCTCACCCCTGAGGGTAGAGTCACCCCTCCACTTT. Its translation is CASSPLRVESPLHF.

V and J are TRBV21-1 and TRBJ2-7; the table assigns TRBD2, which was not confirmed against the DNA. TRBV21-1 is tagged as a pseudogene. The CDR3 loop spans 13 amino acids. The CDR3 spells CASLKPPRNEQYF. The CDR3 DNA sequence: TGTGCCAGCTTAAAACCTCCGAGGAACGAGCAGTACTTC.

This chain links TRBV5-8 with TRBJ2-3; the D gene is possibly TRBD2 (6 bases). The CDR3 contains 14 residues. In germline, CDR1 is SGHTS, CDR2 YDEGEE. With 5 bases removed from V and 2 bases from J, the gap between germline ends came to 12 bases. CDR3: CASSSGTYTDTQYF. The CDR3 nucleotides read TGTGCCAGCAGTTCCGGGACTTACACAGATACGCAGTATTTT.

The chain joins TRBV7-2 to TRBJ2-3; 11 bases agree with TRBD1. Losses at the gene ends were 3 bases for V and 8 bases for J; bases not matched to a gene: 4. This CDR3 is built from 14 residues. From germline, CDR1 is SGHTA and CDR2 FQGNSA. In DNA form, the CDR3 reads TGTGCCAGCAGCTTTGGACAGGGGGCGATTACGCAGTATTTT. The encoded protein is CASSFGQGAITQYF.

This clone has a single count. The V and J genes are TRBV25-1 and TRBJ2-6; D uncertain. Germline V gene sequence: CDR1 MGHDK, CDR2 SYGVNS. CDR3 length equals 14 residues. V was pared by 3 bases and J by 2 bases, with 5 bases between. The CDR3 sequence is CASSDTAGANVLTF. The CDR3 nucleotides read TGTGCCAGCAGTGACACTGCTGGGGCCAACGTCCTGACTTTC.

The chain couples TRBV7-3 to TRBJ2-1, with D possibly being TRBD2 (5 bases). V was pared by 1 base and J by 9 bases, with 10 bases between. The CDR3 spans 13 residues. Germline V lookup: CDR1 SGHTA, CDR2 FQGTGA. CDR3 residues: CASSLMVGVEQFF. The DNA of the CDR3 is TGTGCCAGCAGCTTAATGGTGGGAGTTGAGCAGTTCTTC.

This chain uses TRBV15 with TRBJ2-3; either TRBD1 or TRBD2 may fit D (5 bases each). Trimming shortened V by 1 base and J by 2 bases, and 10 bases separated the two germline ends. The CDR3 consists of 15 residues. Looked up from germline, CDR1 is LNHNV and CDR2 is YYDKDF (reference sequence). CDR3 protein: CATSRGGASTDTQYF. CDR3 coding DNA: TGTGCCACCAGCAGAGGAGGGGCCTCCACAGATACGCAGTATTTT. The variable domain in full, completed from reference TRBV15 and TRBJ2-3, reads DAMVIQNPRYQVTQFGKPVTLSCSQTLNHNVMYWYQQKSSQAPKLLFHYYDKDFNNEADTPDNFQSRRPNTSFCFLDIRSPGLGDTAMYLCATSRGGASTDTQYFGPGTRLTVL.

The rearrangement uses TRBV11-3 and TRBJ2-3; TRBD2 agrees at 12 bases. Germline-derived CDR1 and CDR2 are SGHNT and YENEEA. This CDR3 has 16 amino acids. Trimming took 5 bases from V and 2 from J; bases not matched to a gene: 5. The CDR3 loop reads CASSTRLAGATDTQYF. As DNA, the CDR3 is TGTGCCAGCAGCACCCGACTAGCGGGGGCCACAGATACGCAGTATTTT.

This rearrangement joins TRBV7-3 to TRBJ2-1; 9 bases line up with TRBD1. The CDR3 sequence is 15 residues long. The junction had 5 bases not matched to a gene; V was cut back by 3 bases and J by 5 bases. The germline gives CDR1 SGHTA, CDR2 FQGTGA. CDR3 nucleotides: TGTGCCAGCAGCTTCGCCGGGACAGGGAACAATGAGCAGTTCTTC. It yields the protein CASSFAGTGNNEQFF.

V gene TRBV18 combines with J gene TRBJ2-2; the D is unclear. From germline, CDR1 is KGHSH and CDR2 LQKENI. V gave up 6 bases and J gave up 4 bases, with 18 bases separating them. The CDR3 has 16 amino acids. Here the CDR3 reads CASSPLVAGSTGELFF. CDR3 nucleotide sequence: TGTGCCAGCTCGCCGCTGGTGGCTGGTAGCACCGGGGAGCTGTTTTTT.

The chain joins TRBV4-2 to TRBJ2-2; no clear D gene. Looked up from germline, CDR1 is LGHNA and CDR2 is YNFKEQ. CDR3 length: 16 amino acids. V shed 4 bases and J shed 5 bases, with 17 bases lying between them. This chain's CDR3 is CASSLSNSQKTGELFF. CDR3 DNA: TGTGCCAGCAGCCTCTCAAACAGCCAGAAGACCGGGGAGCTGTTTTTT.

CDR3: CASSPWTGETQYF. CDR3 nucleotide sequence: TGTGCCAGCAGCCCTTGGACGGGGGAGACCCAGTACTTC. The chain employs TRBV5-4 and TRBJ2-5, with D possibly TRBD2 on 5 matching bases. The CDR3 is 13 residues long. The V gene lost 4 bases and the J gene lost 5 bases, with 12 bases spanning the gap. The germline CDR1 and CDR2 sequences are SGHNT and YYREEE (reference sequence).

This chain joins TRBV12-3 or TRBV12-4 and TRBJ2-2; D is uncertain. V lost 1 base and J lost 6, with 3 bases in between. This CDR3 comprises 12 residues. CDR3 in amino acids: CASSLVPGELFF. Written as DNA, the CDR3 is TGTGCCAGCAGTTTAGTCCCCGGGGAGCTGTTTTTT.

The J gene is TRBJ2-2, the V gene TRBV7-3; possibly TRBD1 or TRBD2 for D (7 bases each). There are 15 residues in the CDR3. V was shortened by 5 bases and J by 7 bases, with 17 bases between the two germline ends. In germline, CDR1 is SGHTA, CDR2 FQGTGA. CDR3 amino acids: CASSPDRAGDGELFF. The CDR3 region has the DNA TGTGCCAGCAGCCCAGACAGGGCGGGGGACGGGGAGCTGTTTTTT.

This rearrangement joins TRBV10-3 to TRBJ1-3; 9 bases map to TRBD1. The CDR3 is 19 amino acids. Germline V gives CDR1 ENHRY, CDR2 SYGVKD. Germline trimming cut 7 bases from V and 0 bases from J; bases unmatched to any gene: 16. The CDR3 reads CAIKNGPGTGFFSGNTIYF. CDR3 DNA: TGTGCCATCAAAAACGGACCCGGGACAGGGTTTTTCTCTGGAAACACCATATATTTT.

The CDR3 DNA sequence: TGTGCCAGCACCGGGACAGGAAACACCGGGGAGCTGTTTTTT. Protein: CASTGTGNTGELFF. The chain combines TRBV27 with TRBJ2-2, with 8 bases that match TRBD1. Germline CDR1 is MNHEY and CDR2 is SMNVEV (reference sequence). The CDR3 covers 14 residues. The ends lost 7 bases at V and 2 bases at J; junction bases unmatched: 3.

The chain has TRBV4-3 and TRBJ2-7; TRBD2 matches 10 bases. From germline, CDR1 is LGHNA and CDR2 YSLEER. This CDR3 has 15 amino acids. V was clipped by 1 base and J by 3 bases; unmatched bases: 3. The chain's CDR3 is CASSQGASGSYEQYF. The CDR3 DNA reads as TGCGCCAGCAGCCAAGGGGCTAGCGGGAGCTACGAGCAGTACTTC.

The CDR3: CASRPSAGSYEQYF. CDR3 nucleotides: TGTGCCAGCAGGCCCTCGGCAGGGAGCTACGAGCAGTACTTC. The rearrangement links TRBV2 to TRBJ2-7, with D perhaps assigned TRBD1 or TRBD2 (5 bases each). Germline CDR1 reads SNHLY; CDR2 reads FYNNEI. Trimming removed 6 bases from V and 3 bases from J, with 15 bases in between. CDR3 size: 14 residues.

The gene calls are TRBV27 and TRBJ1-2; 12 bases agree with TRBD1. This CDR3 region has 17 residues. Germline-derived CDR1 and CDR2 are MNHEY and SMNVEV (reference sequence). The J segment lost 6 bases and the V segment lost 0 bases, leaving 8 bases of the junction unmatched. The CDR3 protein is CASSLSGTGGKVDGYTF. The CDR3 nucleotides are TGTGCCAGCAGTTTATCGGGGACAGGGGGCAAGGTGGATGGCTACACCTTC.

V and J are TRBV13 and TRBJ2-5, with D unclear. Trimming took off 5 bases at V and 3 bases at J, with 4 bases between the two ends. This CDR3 has 11 residues. The germline gives CDR1 PRHDT, CDR2 FYEKMQ (reference sequence). The CDR3 here is CASSRKETQYF. CDR3 nucleotide sequence: TGTGCCAGCAGCAGAAAAGAGACCCAGTACTTC.